The 21 T cell receptor beta chains presented below share a single source sample, sequenced in a study of blood T cell repertoires in COVID-19. Assay used: immunoSEQ multiplex PCR; TCRdb lists only in-frame clones, some missing. The sample lists 300,000 or so clones, 75% to 90% occurring once. Sequenced: peripheral blood. The receptors come from a woman between 40 and 50 years old with acute or convalescent COVID-19.

The chain has TRBV27 and TRBJ2-4, with a possible D match to TRBD1 (6 bases). The V end lost 3 bases, the J end lost 2 bases, and 14 bases lay between the germline ends. The CDR3 loop spans 16 amino acids. Germline CDR1 MNHEY, CDR2 SMNVEV (reference sequence). This CDR3 is CASSFHPGVSKNIQYF. CDR3 in DNA: TGTGCCAGCAGTTTCCATCCAGGGGTGTCCAAAAACATTCAGTACTTC.

This chain uses TRBV6-5 with TRBJ1-1, with TRBD1 matching over 7 bases. CDR1 is MNHEY, CDR2 SVGAGI, per germline. Unmatched junction bases numbered 10, after V lost 2 bases and J lost 7 bases. This CDR3 is 15 amino acids long. This CDR3 reads CASSYGGQRDYEAFF. Written as DNA, the CDR3 is TGTGCCAGCAGTTACGGGGGACAGCGTGATTATGAAGCTTTCTTT.

The chain is built from TRBV20-1 and TRBJ1-1; a weak D match, TRBD1 (5 bases). V gave up 5 bases and J gave up 10 bases, with 14 bases separating them. This CDR3 is built from 11 residues. The germline V gene has CDR1 DFQATT and CDR2 SNEGSKA (reference sequence). DNA of the CDR3: TGCAGTGCTGTCACAGGCCCCGGAGCTTTCTTT. It translates to CSAVTGPGAFF.

The chain uses TRBV13 and TRBJ2-5; 13 bases agree with TRBD2. The germline gives CDR1 PRHDT, CDR2 FYEKMQ (reference sequence). J gave up 1 base and V 5 bases, and 1 base lay outside the gene matches. The CDR3 length is 15 residues. The CDR3 spells CASSRLAGGQETQYF. CDR3 nucleotide sequence: TGTGCCAGCAGCCGACTAGCGGGGGGCCAAGAGACCCAGTACTTC.

The chain couples TRBV27 to TRBJ2-7; D perhaps matches TRBD1 (6 bases). V was cut by 5 bases and J by 5 bases, with 22 bases left in between. Germline assignment: CDR1 MNHEY and CDR2 SMNVEV (reference sequence). The CDR3 sequence is 16 residues long. CDR3 protein: CASSPVGQGRTNEQYV. CDR3 bases: TGTGCCAGCAGTCCCGTTGGGCAGGGGAGAACCAACGAGCAGTACGTC.

The gene calls are TRBV12-3 or TRBV12-4 and TRBJ1-2; D is undetermined. The CDR3 totals 12 residues. Trimming took off 6 bases at V and 4 bases at J, with 9 bases between the two ends. The CDR3 DNA reads TGTGCCAGCAGCCCTGGGCGCTATGGCTACACCTTC. It translates to CASSPGRYGYTF.

This chain connects TRBV4-2 to TRBJ2-2; the match to TRBD1 covers 11 bases. CDR1 LGHNA and CDR2 YNFKEQ come from the germline V gene. Trimming at V came to 3 bases and at J to 1 base, leaving 10 bases not matched to a gene. The CDR3 has 19 residues. Written as DNA, the CDR3 is TGTGCCAGCAGCCAGGACGGACAGGGGGCGATCCTGAACACCGGGGAGCTGTTTTTT. Residues: CASSQDGQGAILNTGELFF.

The rearrangement uses TRBV5-6 and TRBJ1-3; D is ambiguous. V was trimmed by 5 bases and J by 5 bases, leaving 8 bases between them. Per the germline V gene, CDR1 is SGHDT and CDR2 is YYEEEE. The CDR3 runs to 12 residues. The CDR3 region has the DNA TGTGCCAGCAGTTCTGAGAGAAACACCATATATTTT. Encoded protein: CASSSERNTIYF.

The CDR3 nucleotides read TGCAGCGTTAAGGGGCTTGTAGAGACCCAGTACTTC. It encodes CSVKGLVETQYF. The chain combines TRBV29-1 with TRBJ2-5, with TRBD1 as a possible D gene (5 bases). Germline V lookup: CDR1 SQVTM, CDR2 ANQGSEA. Deletions cut 5 bases from V and 4 bases from J, with 11 bases between. The CDR3 runs to 12 residues. Full variable domain (remainder filled in from reference TRBV29-1 and TRBJ2-5): SAVISQKPSRDICQRGTSLTIQCQVDSQVTMMFWYRQQPGQSLTLIATANQGSEATYESGFVIDKFPISRPNLTFSTLTVSNMSPEDSSIYLCSVKGLVETQYFGPGTRLLVL.

V usage is TRBV11-2 and J usage is TRBJ1-2; 7 bases fit TRBD1. V shed 5 bases, J shed 1 base, and the junction held 10 bases outside the gene matches. Germline V gives CDR1 SGHAT, CDR2 FQNNGV. The CDR3 totals 16 residues. The CDR3 region is CASSPRGTVVNYGYTF. The CDR3, as DNA: TGTGCCAGCAGCCCCCGGGGGACAGTTGTTAACTATGGCTACACCTTC.

V and J are TRBV7-9 and TRBJ1-2, with D perhaps matching TRBD1 (5 bases). In germline, CDR1 is SEHNR, CDR2 FQNEAQ (reference sequence). V was pared by 1 base and J by 10 bases, with 10 bases between. The CDR3 is 12 amino acids. CDR3 DNA sequence: TGTGCCAGCAGCTTAGGGGCAGGGTCCTACACCTTC. Translating gives CASSLGAGSYTF.

This CDR3 reads CAWFQGSYTEAFF. The CDR3 DNA reads as TGTGCCTGGTTTCAGGGTTCTTACACTGAAGCTTTCTTT. The V call is TRBV30, the J call TRBJ1-1, with D possibly being TRBD1 (5 bases). CDR3 length equals 13 residues. Germline CDR1 and CDR2: GTSNPN and SVGIG (reference sequence). Trimming pared 5 bases from V and 3 bases from J, leaving 13 bases between. The complete variable domain, with remaining parts taken from reference TRBV30 and TRBJ1-1, reads SQTIHQWPATLVQPVGSPLSLECTVEGTSNPNLYWYRQAAGRGLQLLFYSVGIGQISSEVPQNLSASRPQDRQFILSSKKLLLSDSGFYLCAWFQGSYTEAFFGQGTRLTVV.

This clone has a handful of counts. This chain uses TRBV7-9 with TRBJ1-1, with unresolved D. Germline CDR1 and CDR2: SEHNR and FQNEAQ (reference sequence). The V and J ends lost 1 base and 0 bases respectively, with 9 bases between them. This CDR3 has 15 residues. CDR3 in DNA: TGTGCCAGCAGCTTAGTTACAATAATGAACACTGAAGCTTTCTTT. Its protein is CASSLVTIMNTEAFF.

The gene calls are TRBV12-3 or TRBV12-4 and TRBJ1-2; TRBD1 aligns across 7 bases. J was trimmed by 4 bases and V by 6 bases; bases with no gene match: 5. CDR3 length: 13 amino acids. The CDR3 DNA is TGTGCCAGCAGGTCGGGACAGAGCTATGGCTACACCTTC. Protein product: CASRSGQSYGYTF.

This clone was seen once. The chain employs TRBV6-1 and TRBJ2-6; D perhaps matches TRBD2 (5 bases). This CDR3 is 20 amino acids long. Trimming stripped 3 bases from V and 1 base from J, with 22 bases between. Germline CDR1 MNHNS, CDR2 SASEGT. The CDR3 DNA is TGTGCCAGCAGTGATGGGAGATGGGCCTTACTGACGTCTGGGGCCAACGTCCTGACTTTC. This gives the protein CASSDGRWALLTSGANVLTF.

This clone occurred a few times. The rearrangement joins TRBV29-1 to TRBJ2-2, with a possible D match to TRBD1 (6 bases). The germline V gene has CDR1 SQVTM and CDR2 ANQGSEA. The CDR3 length is 16 residues. Trimming left V 6 bases short and J 6 bases short, with 23 bases between. The CDR3 DNA sequence: TGCAGCGTCACGTGGGCCGAGAAACAGGGTCCCGGGGAGCTGTTTTTT. It yields the protein CSVTWAEKQGPGELFF.

This clone has more than one count but fewer than ten. CDR3 nucleotide sequence: TGTGCCAGCAGCCACCGCGGAGGGCAGAGAGAGCAGTACGTC. The encoded protein is CASSHRGGQREQYV. The rearrangement joins TRBV7-8 to TRBJ2-7; maybe TRBD2 (6 bases). Germline lookup yields CDR1 SGHVS and CDR2 FQNEAQ. The length of the CDR3 is 14 residues. V lost 5 bases and J 7 bases, leaving 18 bases between the germline ends.

This clone has just one count. V is TRBV2 and J is TRBJ1-5; D perhaps matches TRBD1 (6 bases). CDR3 size: 12 residues. Deletions cut 6 bases from V and 11 bases from J, with 14 bases between. Germline V CDR1 and CDR2: SNHLY, FYNNEI. In DNA, the CDR3 is TGTGCCAGCAGCGGGGGGGCCTTGGCCCAGCATTTT. Amino acid sequence: CASSGGALAQHF.

The CDR3 DNA is TGTGCCAGCAGCGTAGGTCCAGGGAGGGCCAATGAGCAGTTCTTC. Amino acid sequence: CASSVGPGRANEQFF. The V and J genes are TRBV9 and TRBJ2-1, with TRBD2 matching 7 bases. This CDR3 has 15 amino acids. CDR1 and CDR2 (germline): SGDLS, YYNGEE. The ends lost 0 bases at V and 6 bases at J; junction bases unmatched: 6. The full variable domain, with the rest looked up from reference TRBV9 and TRBJ2-1, is DSGVTQTPKHLITATGQRVTLRCSPRSGDLSVYWYQQSLDQGLQFLIQYYNGEERAKGNILERFSAQQFPDLHSELNLSSLELGDSALYFCASSVGPGRANEQFFGPGTRLTVL.

The sample holds a few counts of this clone. The chain combines TRBV6-5 with TRBJ1-1, with D maybe TRBD1 (5 bases). In germline, CDR1 is MNHEY, CDR2 SVGAGI. The V end lost 0 bases, the J end lost 11 bases, and 19 bases lay between the germline ends. The length of the CDR3 is 15 residues. CDR3 region: CASSYSLGASKAAFF. CDR3 bases: TGTGCCAGCAGTTACTCCTTAGGGGCTTCAAAAGCGGCTTTCTTT.

The chain has TRBV7-2 and TRBJ2-1, with TRBD2 matching over 14 bases. This CDR3 contains 17 residues. V shed 5 bases, J shed 2 bases, and the junction held 5 bases outside the gene matches. CDR1 and CDR2 from the germline V gene are SGHTA and FQGNSA. Here the CDR3 reads CASSIRLAGGPYNEQFF. The CDR3 coding sequence is TGTGCCAGCAGCATCAGACTAGCGGGGGGGCCCTACAATGAGCAGTTCTTC.